This TCR beta chain was sequenced for a study of T cell responses to AZD1222 COVID-19 vaccine. With respect to this clone: Its antigen is undetermined.

Study conclusions and caveats: Among AZD1222 vaccinees, only five to seven were seropositive at baseline. Spike-specific TCR breadth and depth both grew after two AZD1222 doses.

Sequencing was performed with immunoSEQ multiplex PCR; in TCRdb, only in-frame clones are kept and a portion is missing. In the table there are about 39,000 clones, over 75% of which are singletons. CDR3 length: 13 amino acids. CDR1 SNHLY and CDR2 FYNNEI come from the germline V gene. Trimming removed 6 bases at V and 8 bases at J, with 14 bases between. The V call is TRBV2, the J call TRBJ2-1, with TRBD2 as a possible D gene (6 bases). This clonotype originated in an adult who received the MenACWY meningococcal vaccine as a control. Sequencing was performed on peripheral blood, taken 28 days after the second dose of the MenACWY control vaccine. CDR3 DNA: TGTGCCAGCAGACGGGAGACTACCCATGAGCAGTTCTTC. As protein: CASRRETTHEQFF.